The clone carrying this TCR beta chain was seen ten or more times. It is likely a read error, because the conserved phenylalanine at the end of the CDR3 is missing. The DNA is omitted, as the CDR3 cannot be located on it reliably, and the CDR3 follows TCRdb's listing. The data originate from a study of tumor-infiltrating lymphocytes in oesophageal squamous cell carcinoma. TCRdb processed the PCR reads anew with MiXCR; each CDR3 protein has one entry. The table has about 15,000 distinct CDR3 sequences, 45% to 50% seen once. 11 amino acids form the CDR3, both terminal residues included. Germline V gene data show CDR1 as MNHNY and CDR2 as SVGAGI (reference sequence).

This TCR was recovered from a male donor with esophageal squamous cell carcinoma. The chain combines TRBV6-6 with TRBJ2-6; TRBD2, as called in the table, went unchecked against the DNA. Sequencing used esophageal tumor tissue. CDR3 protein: CASSYSNIAGG.